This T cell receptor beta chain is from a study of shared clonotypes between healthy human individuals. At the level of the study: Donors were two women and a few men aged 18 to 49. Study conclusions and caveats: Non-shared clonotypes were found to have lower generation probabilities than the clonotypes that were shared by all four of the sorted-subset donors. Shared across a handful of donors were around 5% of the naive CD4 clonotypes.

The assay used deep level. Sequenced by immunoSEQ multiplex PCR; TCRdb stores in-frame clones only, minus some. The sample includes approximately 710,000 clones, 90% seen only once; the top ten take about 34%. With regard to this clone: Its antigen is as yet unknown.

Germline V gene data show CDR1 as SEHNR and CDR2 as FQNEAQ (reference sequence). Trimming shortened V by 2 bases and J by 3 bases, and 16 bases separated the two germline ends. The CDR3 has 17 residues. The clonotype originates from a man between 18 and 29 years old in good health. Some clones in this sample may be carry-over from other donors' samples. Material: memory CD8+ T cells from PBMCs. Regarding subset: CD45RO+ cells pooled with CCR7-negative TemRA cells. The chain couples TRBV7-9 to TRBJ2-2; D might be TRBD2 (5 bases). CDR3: CASSLSRDMWDTGELFF. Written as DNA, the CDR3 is TGTGCCAGCAGCTTATCCCGGGATATGTGGGACACCGGGGAGCTGTTTTTT.